The 15 T cell receptor beta chains listed next were all sequenced from one sample in a study of massively parallel sequencing of T cell beta chains (dated by TCRdb to the late 2000s). The library was made by 5' RACE. TCRdb names Illumina Genome Analyzer II as the instrument used. TCRdb's own reprocessing of the public reads used fastp at Q25 and MiXCR and kept productive beta chains. For every CDR3 protein sequence, its rows merge into one entry that carries the most common genes and DNA. Recorded for this sample are about 4,700 distinct CDR3 sequences; around two fifths of them occurred a single time. The ten largest make up roughly 2.9% of the sample. Sequencing was performed on commercial RNA from peripheral blood pooled from many donors. The receptors come from a pool of human donors in good health; the sample was commercial RNA pooled from many donors.

This clonotype appeared a few times. This chain uses TRBV10-3 with TRBJ2-7; the D gene is possibly TRBD1 (6 bases). Germline CDR1 and CDR2: ENHRY and SYGVKD. The V end was cut by 3 bases, the J end by 5 bases, with 14 bases between. CDR3 size: 14 residues. This CDR3 is CAISDRDNRNEQYF. The CDR3 DNA follows: TGTGCCATCAGTGATCGGGACAATAGGAACGAGCAGTACTTC.

This clonotype has more than one count but fewer than ten. The genes are TRBV11-3 and TRBJ1-1; no clear D. Germline CDR1 SGHNT, CDR2 YENEEA. The CDR3 contains 15 residues. Trimming removed 1 base from V and 2 bases from J, with 11 bases in between. CDR3 nucleotide sequence: TGTGCCAGCAGCTTAGGTACCTGGGGTAACACTGAAGCTTTCTTT. Protein product: CASSLGTWGNTEAFF.

This clonotype has just a few counts. The rearrangement uses TRBV7-3 and TRBJ2-3, with D maybe TRBD2 (5 bases). Germline CDR1 SGHTA, CDR2 FQGTGA. The V end was cut by 1 base, the J end by 6 bases, with 8 bases between. CDR3 length: 13 amino acids. The CDR3 DNA sequence: TGTGCCAGCAGCTTAAACACGGGGGATACGCAGTATTTT. The encoded protein is CASSLNTGDTQYF.

In nucleotides, the CDR3 is TGCAGTGCTAGAGTAGAGGGTTTCCTCCACTTT. Amino acids: CSARVEGFLHF. J is TRBJ1-6 and V is TRBV20-1; no definite D call. Trimming shortened V by 1 base and J by 15 bases, and 10 bases separated the two germline ends. Germline values: CDR1 DFQATT, CDR2 SNEGSKA (reference sequence). This CDR3 has 11 residues.

The CDR3 loop reads CATSDSWDTQYF. CDR3 sequence (DNA): TGTGCCACCTCGGACTCTTGGGATACGCAGTATTTT. This rearrangement joins TRBV6-2 or TRBV6-3 to TRBJ2-3; perhaps TRBD2 as D (5 bases). Germline-derived CDR1 and CDR2 are MNHEY and SVGEGT. V was cut by 10 bases and J by 6 bases, with 14 bases left in between. This CDR3 has 12 residues.

The V gene is TRBV28, the J gene TRBJ2-7; TRBD2 aligns across 7 bases. Germline loops: CDR1 MDHEN, CDR2 SYDVKM. CDR3 length equals 15 residues. V dropped 4 bases and J dropped 0; count of bases not matched to a gene: 6. The CDR3 bases are TGTGCCAGCAGTTGGGGGGGGAGGAGCTCCTACGAGCAGTACTTC. Its translation is CASSWGGRSSYEQYF.

This clonotype was detected only a few times. The chain has TRBV5-1 and TRBJ2-7; 7 bases fit TRBD1. This CDR3 comprises 15 residues. Germline CDR1 SGHRS, CDR2 YFSETQ. V trimming: 1 base; J trimming: 3 bases; junction bases outside the gene matches: 7. The chain's CDR3 is CASSLQPGQYYEQYF. The CDR3 DNA reads as TGCGCCAGCAGCTTGCAACCGGGACAGTACTACGAGCAGTACTTC.

Within the sample, this clonotype is medium-sized. The J gene is TRBJ1-2, the V gene TRBV29-1, with 7 bases lining up with TRBD1. Trimming took 3 bases from V and 6 from J; bases not matched to a gene: 10. CDR3 length: 14 residues. Germline lookup yields CDR1 SQVTM and CDR2 ANQGSEA. The CDR3 sequence is CSVDPAWDSHGYTF. The CDR3 bases are TGCAGCGTTGACCCTGCGTGGGACAGTCATGGCTACACCTTC. The full variable domain, in which reference TRBV29-1 and TRBJ1-2 provide the parts outside the CDR3, is SAVISQKPSRDICQRGTSLTIQCQVDSQVTMMFWYRQQPGQSLTLIATANQGSEATYESGFVIDKFPISRPNLTFSTLTVSNMSPEDSSIYLCSVDPAWDSHGYTFGSGTRLTVV.

This clonotype is large (0.1 to 1%) within its sample. This rearrangement joins TRBV27 to TRBJ1-6; maybe TRBD1 (5 bases). This CDR3 contains 13 residues. With 4 bases removed from V and 6 bases from J, the gap between germline ends came to 7 bases. Germline V gene data show CDR1 as MNHEY and CDR2 as SMNVEV (reference sequence). CDR3: CASSWDRNSPLHF. CDR3 sequence (DNA): TGTGCCAGCAGTTGGGACCGTAATTCACCCCTCCACTTT.

Note on this clonotype: Being one base from a much bigger clone, this may be a read error. The chain couples TRBV29-1 to TRBJ1-1; no clear D gene. This CDR3 spans 13 amino acids. Germline loops: CDR1 SQVTM, CDR2 ANQGSEA. In nucleotides, the CDR3 is TGCAGCGTTGAAGCATTTAGGAACACTGGAGCTTTCTTT. Translation: CSVEAFRNTGAFF.

This clonotype is categorized as medium-sized. This sequence joins TRBV10-3 and TRBJ2-1; D is possibly TRBD2 (6 bases). Germline V CDR1 and CDR2: ENHRY, SYGVKD. The CDR3 has 13 amino acids. The V end lost 0 bases, the J end lost 8 bases, and 8 bases lay between the germline ends. CDR3 sequence reads: CAISESGGDEQFF. CDR3 in DNA: TGTGCCATCAGTGAGTCGGGGGGTGATGAGCAGTTCTTC.

The chain couples TRBV7-1 to TRBJ2-2; perhaps TRBD1 as D (6 bases). TRBV7-1 is classed as an ORF, of uncertain function. Trimming took 3 bases from V and 5 from J, leaving 10 bases between them. The CDR3 sequence is 14 residues long. The CDR3 region has the DNA TGTGCCAGCAGCTCCGGGACACCGACCGGGGAGCTGTTTTTT. It yields the protein CASSSGTPTGELFF.

This clonotype was recorded only once. The V and J genes are TRBV21-1 and TRBJ2-6. TRBV21-1 is noted as a pseudogene. CDR3 length: 13 amino acids. The chain's CDR3 is CASRDSGANVPTF. Written as DNA, the CDR3 is TGTGCCAGCAGGGACTCTGGGGCCAACGTCCCGACTTTC.

Comment on this clonotype: The junction and the germline gene differ at one end; a read error may be behind it. The V and J genes are TRBV28 and TRBJ2-1; D gene ambiguous. Germline V lookup: CDR1 MDHEN, CDR2 SYDVKM. This CDR3 has 10 residues. The DNA of the CDR3 is TGTTCCAGCAGTTTGACTGAGCAGTTCTTC. Translation: CSSSLTEQFF.

The V and J genes are TRBV18 and TRBJ2-3; D is undetermined. Germline loops: CDR1 KGHSH, CDR2 LQKENI. This CDR3 contains 14 residues. The V end lost 3 bases, the J end lost 0 bases, and 7 bases lay between the germline ends. The CDR3 bases are TGTGCCAGCTCACCCCGTCCTAGCACAGATACGCAGTATTTT. Protein: CASSPRPSTDTQYF. Based on the CDR3 plus reference TRBV18 and TRBJ2-3, the full variable domain is NAGVMQNPRHLVRRRGQEARLRCSPMKGHSHVYWYRQLPEEGLKFMVYLQKENIIDESGMPKERFSAEFPKEGPSILRIQQVVRGDSAAYFCASSPRPSTDTQYFGPGTRLTVL.